This is a list of T cell receptor beta chains from one sample in a study of CD8+ T cells in alopecia areata. Sequencing was performed with immunoSEQ multiplex PCR; in TCRdb, only in-frame clones are kept and a portion is missing. Of 200,000 to 250,000 clones listed, 30% to 40% are singletons. The source was CD4+ T cells sorted from blood, collected between weeks 30 and 35, from a patient treated with tofacitinib. The receptor source for this set is a human donor with alopecia areata. CDR3s include the opening cysteine and the closing phenylalanine or tryptophan. Fields, in order: J gene, clone size, V gene, D gene, CDR3 DNA, CDR3 protein. D genes are given only for firm matches. Size is omitted from some rows. Given values are once, few, many or a class for expanded clones.

>TRBJ1-4|NA|TRBV2|NA
TGTGCCAGCAGGATAGGAGGGCTTAATGAAAAACTGTTTTTT
CASRIGGLNEKLFF
>TRBJ2-7|NA|TRBV27|TRBD1
TGTGCCAGCAGTGAGCGGACAGGGGCCAACACCTACGAGCAGTACTTC
CASSERTGANTYEQYF
>TRBJ2-4|NA|TRBV6-5|NA
TGTGCCAGCAGTGACCGTGGGGAAAACATTCAGTACTTC
CASSDRGENIQYF
>TRBJ2-3|few|TRBV4-1|TRBD2
TGCGCCAGCAGCCAGGGGCTAGCGGGAGGGCCAGATACGCAGTATTTT
CASSQGLAGGPDTQYF
>TRBJ2-7|NA|TRBV5-1|NA
TGCGCCAGCAGCTTGGAGACAGTCTACGAGCAGTACTTC
CASSLETVYEQYF
>TRBJ1-2|few|TRBV29-1|TRBD1
TGCAGCGATGTACAGGGGATTGACGATGGCTACACCTTC
CSDVQGIDDGYTF
>TRBJ2-1|few|TRBV5-1|TRBD2
TGCGCCAGCAGCTTGTTTTCTAGCGGGAGCGGCAATGAGCAGTTCTTC
CASSLFSSGSGNEQFF
>TRBJ2-3|NA|TRBV2|NA
TGTGCCAGCGCATCCATAGGGGCAGATACGCAGTATTTT
CASASIGADTQYF
>TRBJ1-1|few|TRBV10-3|NA
TGTGCCATCAGTGAGACAGGGAACACTGAAGCTTTCTTT
CAISETGNTEAFF
>TRBJ1-2|NA|TRBV4-1|NA
TGCGCCAGCAGCCAGGAGGGAGGCTACACCTTC
CASSQEGGYTF
>TRBJ2-7|NA|TRBV15|NA
TGTGCCACCAGCAGAGTTAACAGCTACGAGCAGTACTTC
CATSRVNSYEQYF
>TRBJ2-7|NA|TRBV10-3|TRBD2
TGTGCCATCAGTGGCCCCCGTGGGGGACTAGCGGACTACGAGCAGTACTTC
CAISGPRGGLADYEQYF
>TRBJ1-1|NA|TRBV6-5|TRBD1
TGTGCCAGCACCTCCCGGGACAGACTGAACACTGAAGCTTTCTTT
CASTSRDRLNTEAFF
>TRBJ2-1|NA|TRBV30|TRBD1
TGTGCCTGGAGTCGACAGGGGCGATACAATGAGCAGTTCTTC
CAWSRQGRYNEQFF
>TRBJ2-7|NA|TRBV4-1|TRBD2
TGCGCCAGCAGCCAGGAAGTAACTAGCGGTTACGAGCAGTACTTC
CASSQEVTSGYEQYF
>TRBJ2-1|NA|TRBV5-6|TRBD1
TGTGCCAGCAGTTTGGGACAGGGGTCCTACAATGAGCAGTTCTTC
CASSLGQGSYNEQFF
>TRBJ1-2|NA|TRBV5-1|TRBD1
TGCGCCAGCTCTGAACCGGGACAGCATGCTGGCTACACCTTC
CASSEPGQHAGYTF
>TRBJ1-4|NA|TRBV7-9|TRBD1
TGTGCCAGCAGCTTAGCCCCGACAGGGCGGGATGAAAAACTGTTTTTT
CASSLAPTGRDEKLFF
>TRBJ1-1|NA|TRBV29-1|TRBD1
TGCAGCGCCCTTTATGGACAGGGTGGAACTGAAGCTTTCTTT
CSALYGQGGTEAFF
>TRBJ2-6|NA|TRBV30|NA
TGTGCCTGGAGTCAAGGGAGGGCCAACGTCCTGACTTTC
CAWSQGRANVLTF
>TRBJ1-1|NA|TRBV14|NA
TGTGCCAGCAGCCAAGATTACGGGGGAACAGATGAAGCTTTCTTT
CASSQDYGGTDEAFF
>TRBJ2-3|NA|TRBV19|NA
TGTGCCAGTAGTATCCGAAGGGCAGATACGCAGTATTTT
CASSIRRADTQYF
>TRBJ2-6|NA|TRBV6-1|NA
TGTGCCAGCAGAGACGTAAACTCTGGGGCCAACGTCCTGACTTTC
CASRDVNSGANVLTF